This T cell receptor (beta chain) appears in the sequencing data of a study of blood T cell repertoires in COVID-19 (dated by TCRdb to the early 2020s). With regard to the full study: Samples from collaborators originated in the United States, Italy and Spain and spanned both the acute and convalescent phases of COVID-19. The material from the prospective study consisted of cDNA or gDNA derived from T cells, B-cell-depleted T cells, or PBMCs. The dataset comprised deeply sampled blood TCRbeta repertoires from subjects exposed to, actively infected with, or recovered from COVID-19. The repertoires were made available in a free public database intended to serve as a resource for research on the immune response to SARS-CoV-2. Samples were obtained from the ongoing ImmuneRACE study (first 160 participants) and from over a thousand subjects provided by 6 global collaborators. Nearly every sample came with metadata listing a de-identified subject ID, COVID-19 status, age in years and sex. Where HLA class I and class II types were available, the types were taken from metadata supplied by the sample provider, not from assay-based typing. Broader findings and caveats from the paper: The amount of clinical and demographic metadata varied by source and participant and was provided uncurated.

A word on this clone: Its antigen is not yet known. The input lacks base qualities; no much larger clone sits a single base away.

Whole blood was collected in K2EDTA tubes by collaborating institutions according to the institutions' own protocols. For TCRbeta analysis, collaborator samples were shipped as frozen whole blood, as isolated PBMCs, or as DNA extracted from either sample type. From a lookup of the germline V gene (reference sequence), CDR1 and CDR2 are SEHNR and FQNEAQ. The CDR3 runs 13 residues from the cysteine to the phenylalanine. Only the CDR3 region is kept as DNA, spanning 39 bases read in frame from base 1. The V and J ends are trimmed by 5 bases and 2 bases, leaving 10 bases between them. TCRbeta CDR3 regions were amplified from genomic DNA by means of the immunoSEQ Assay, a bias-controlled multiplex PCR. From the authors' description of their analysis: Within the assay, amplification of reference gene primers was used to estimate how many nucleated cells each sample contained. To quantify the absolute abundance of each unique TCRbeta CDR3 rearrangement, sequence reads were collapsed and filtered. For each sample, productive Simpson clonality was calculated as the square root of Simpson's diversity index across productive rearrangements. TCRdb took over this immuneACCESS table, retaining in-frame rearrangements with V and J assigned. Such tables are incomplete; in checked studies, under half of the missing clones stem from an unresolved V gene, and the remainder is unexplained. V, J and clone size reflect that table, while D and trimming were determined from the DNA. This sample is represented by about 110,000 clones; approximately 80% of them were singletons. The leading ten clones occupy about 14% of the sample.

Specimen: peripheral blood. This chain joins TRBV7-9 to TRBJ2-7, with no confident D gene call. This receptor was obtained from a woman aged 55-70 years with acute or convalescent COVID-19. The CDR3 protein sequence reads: CASSPSNTYEQYF. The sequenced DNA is TGTGCCAGCAGCCCGTCGAACACCTACGAGCAGTACTTC.